The T cell receptor beta chain described here comes from a study of blood T cell repertoires in COVID-19 (dated by TCRdb to the early 2020s). Some background on the complete study: The collaborator samples originated in the United States, Italy and Spain and spanned the acute and convalescent phases of COVID-19. The material from the prospective study consisted of cDNA or gDNA derived from T cells, B-cell-depleted T cells, or PBMCs. The dataset comprised deeply sampled blood TCRbeta repertoires from subjects exposed to, actively infected with, or recovered from COVID-19. The repertoires were released in a freely available public database meant as a resource for research on the immune response to SARS-CoV-2. The samples were drawn from two sources: the first 160 participants of the ongoing ImmuneRACE study, and approximately 1,300 subjects contributed by 6 global collaborators. A de-identified subject ID, COVID-19 status, age in years and sex were almost always included in the sample metadata. HLA class I and class II types, where available, came from metadata supplied by the sample provider rather than from assay-based typing.

Concerning this clone itself: Its antigen is still unknown. No much larger clonotype is one base removed from it; base qualities were not supplied.

Whole blood was collected in K2EDTA tubes by collaborating institutions according to the institutions' own protocols. Collaborator samples were shipped for TCRbeta analysis as frozen whole blood, isolated PBMCs, or DNA extracted from either sample type. Study-level results and caveats: How much clinical and demographic metadata was included differed by source and by participant, and the metadata was provided uncurated.

From the cysteine through the phenylalanine, the CDR3 covers 16 amino acids. This entry keeps only the CDR3 DNA: 48 bases, framed from base 1. The germline V gene specifies ENHRY as CDR1 and SYGVKD as CDR2. Trimming removed 10 bases from V and 0 bases from J; the gene matches leave 9 bases unexplained. TCRbeta CDR3 regions were amplified from genomic DNA using the immunoSEQ Assay, a bias-controlled multiplex PCR. The paper's data handling went like this. Nucleated cell counts per sample were estimated from amplification of reference gene primers within the assay. To quantify the absolute abundance of each unique TCRbeta CDR3 rearrangement, sequence reads were collapsed and filtered. For each sample, productive Simpson clonality was calculated by taking the square root of Simpson's diversity index across productive rearrangements. TCRdb took over this immuneACCESS table, retaining in-frame rearrangements with V and J assigned. Such tables are incomplete; in checked studies, under half of the missing clones stem from an unresolved V gene, and the remainder is unexplained. The V and J calls and the clone size are those of that table, but D and trimming were determined from the DNA. Counted in this sample were about 41,000 clones; approximately 90% of them appeared once. The ten largest clonotypes hold about 5.3% of the sample.

This clonotype was sampled from a human donor in a cohort sampled during active COVID-19. Recombination connected TRBV10-3 to TRBJ2-6, with 7 bases in between that match TRBD1. Sample: peripheral blood. The CDR3: CATRQGLNSGANVLTF. The sequenced DNA is TGTGCCACCCGACAGGGTCTTAACTCTGGGGCCAACGTCCTGACTTTC.